This note documents a single T cell receptor (beta chain) sequence. Its specificity is not known. The sample is drawn from a study of shared clonotypes between healthy human individuals. Study information: The plates for each donor numbered three CD4 naive, three CD4 memory, two CD8 naive and one CD8 memory. Whole-study findings and limits: Donor clonotype sharing was expected to depend on sequencing depth.

This CDR3 spans 13 amino acids. V was pared by 8 bases and J by 10 bases, with 10 bases of the junction left unmatched. CDR1 and CDR2 (germline): MNHEY, SVGAGI. This table comes from immunoSEQ multiplex PCR, and its TCRdb copy is limited to in-frame clones, with some not included. The sample records approximately 980,000 clones, less than 85% being singletons. Sequenced material: memory CD4+ T cells sorted from blood. Documented subset: CD45RA-negative fraction. This sequence joins TRBV6-5 and TRBJ1-2, with 10 bases that match TRBD1. This receptor was taken from a man younger than 35 in good health. CDR3 loop: CASDGGGTGVYTF. CDR3 nucleotides: TGTGCCAGCGACGGAGGCGGGACAGGGGTCTACACCTTC.